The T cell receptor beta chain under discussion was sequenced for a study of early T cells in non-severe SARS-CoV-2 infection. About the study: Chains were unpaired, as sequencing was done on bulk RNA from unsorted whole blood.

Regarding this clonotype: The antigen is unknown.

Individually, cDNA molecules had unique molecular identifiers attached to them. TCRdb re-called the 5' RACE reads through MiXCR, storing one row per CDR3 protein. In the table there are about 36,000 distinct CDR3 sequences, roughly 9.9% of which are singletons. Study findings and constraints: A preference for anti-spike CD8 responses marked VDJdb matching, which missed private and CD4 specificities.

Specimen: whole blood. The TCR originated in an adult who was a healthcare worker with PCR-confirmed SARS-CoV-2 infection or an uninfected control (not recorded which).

The CDR3 DNA reads TGTGCCAGCAGTGAAGCGCTTCGGTCGAGCTCCTACAATGAGCAGTTCTTC. Residues: CASSEALRSSSYNEQFF. The chain carries TRBV2 and TRBJ2-1; D call uncertain. This CDR3 has 17 residues. CDR1 and CDR2 (germline): SNHLY, FYNNEI. Between the trimmed V and J ends, which lost 0 bases and 0 bases, there was a span of 12 bases.